This T cell receptor beta chain appears in the sequencing data of a study of shared clonotypes between healthy human individuals. The CDR3 has 9 amino acids. Per germline, CDR1 DFQATT and CDR2 SNEGSKA (reference sequence). V was trimmed by 3 bases and J by 4 bases, leaving 0 bases between them. The sample holds one count of this clone. Other DNA sequences in this sample translate to the same CDR3. Original processing notes: Owing to the provision of junction-only sequences devoid of quality scores by immunoSEQ, filtering differed. The data were produced by immunoSEQ multiplex PCR, yet TCRdb's version contains in-frame clones alone and is incomplete. V, J and clone size reflect that table, while D and trimming were determined from the DNA. The data show under 600,000 clones, less than 98% seen once.

The TCR sequence derives from a woman between 25 and 40 years old in good health. The sample was naive CD4+ T cells sorted from blood. The sample's subset: CD45RA+ positively selected. The chain is built from TRBV20-1 and TRBJ1-1; no reliable D call. This CDR3 reads CSASTEAFF. In DNA, the CDR3 is TGCAGTGCTAGCACTGAAGCTTTCTTT.